The text below deals with one T cell receptor beta chain. This record comes from a study of blood T cell repertoires in COVID-19. Trimming took 1 base from V and 7 from J, leaving 25 bases between them. The CDR3 is 18 amino acids. Germline assignment: CDR1 LGHNT and CDR2 FRNRAP. The repertoire was sequenced with immunoSEQ multiplex PCR; TCRdb's copy has only in-frame clones and lacks some. Of hundreds of thousands of clones in the sample, approximately 91% were seen once. Sequenced: peripheral blood. This chain connects TRBV12-5 to TRBJ1-2; tentative D call: TRBD1 (5 bases). This receptor was identified in a human donor in a cohort sampled during active COVID-19. Here the CDR3 DNA reads TGTGCTAGTGGTTTGGCGCTCTCCCGTTCGGGGGAAGAGGCTGGCTACACCTTC. Its protein product is CASGLALSRSGEEAGYTF. Full variable domain (rest looked up from reference TRBV12-5 and TRBJ1-2): DARVTQTPRHKVTEMGQEVTMRCQPILGHNTVFWYRQTMMQGLELLAYFRNRAPLDDSGMPKDRFSAEMPDATLATLKIQPSEPRDSAVYFCASGLALSRSGEEAGYTFGSGTRLTVV.